The next 32 T cell receptor beta chains were all read from a single sample in a study of T-cell reconstitution after alpha-beta-depleted transplantation in children. Unique molecular identifiers were incorporated during preparation of the TCRbeta library. One entry per CDR3 protein results from TCRdb running MiXCR on the PCR reads. The sample has 200,000 or so distinct CDR3 sequences, 5% to 6.5% seen once. The specimen was PBMCs, collected before TCRalphabeta/CD19-depleted stem cell transplant. The source of these receptors is a girl under three years old with combined immunodeficiency, due to receive a stem cell transplant.

This clonotype was counted at least ten times. This rearrangement joins TRBV7-9 to TRBJ1-2, with 10 bases matching TRBD1. The CDR3 length is 17 residues. The ends lost 5 bases at V and 5 bases at J; junction bases unmatched: 14. Germline CDR1 and CDR2: SEHNR and FQNEAQ (reference sequence). The DNA for the CDR3 is TGTGCCAGCAGCAGCCGAGGACAGGGGGAGTGGGGATATGGCTACACCTTC. It encodes CASSSRGQGEWGYGYTF. Based on the CDR3 plus reference TRBV7-9 and TRBJ1-2, the full variable domain is DTGVSQNPRHKITKRGQNVTFRCDPISEHNRLYWYRQTLGQGPEFLTYFQNEAQLEKSRLLSDRFSAERPKGSFSTLEIQRTEQGDSAMYLCASSSRGQGEWGYGYTFGSGTRLTVV.

This clonotype has at least ten counts. The J gene is TRBJ2-5, the V gene TRBV5-5; 8 nucleotides agree with TRBD1. This CDR3 region has 12 residues. V shed 7 bases, J shed 4 bases, and the junction held 3 bases outside the gene matches. Germline CDR1 and CDR2: SGHKS and YYEKEE (reference sequence). The CDR3 loop is CASGDRRETQYF. Here the CDR3 DNA reads TGTGCCAGCGGGGACAGGCGAGAGACCCAGTACTTC.

This clonotype has ten or more counts. The chain uses TRBV6-2 or TRBV6-3 and TRBJ1-1, with D uncertain. V lost 2 bases and J 1 base, leaving 8 bases between the germline ends. Looked up from germline, CDR1 is MNHEY and CDR2 is SVGEGT. This CDR3 is 14 amino acids long. The CDR3 region is CASSYRAWNTEAFF. The CDR3 bases are TGTGCCAGCAGTTACAGGGCATGGAACACTGAAGCTTTCTTT.

On this clonotype: As the CDR3 is not closed by the conserved phenylalanine or tryptophan, this likely results from a read error. The V gene is TRBV7-3, the J gene TRBJ2-2; TRBD1 aligns across 7 bases. The length of the CDR3 is 13 residues. With 7 bases clipped from V and 3 bases from J, the junction kept 2 bases outside the gene matches. CDR1 and CDR2 from the germline V gene are SGHTA and FQGTGA. This CDR3 is CASKGADTGELFL. CDR3 nucleotide sequence: TGTGCCAGCAAGGGGGCGGACACCGGGGAGCTGTTTCTT.

This clonotype was observed at least ten times. The rearrangement links TRBV7-3 to TRBJ1-5; D uncertain. The length of the CDR3 is 15 residues. Germline V gene data show CDR1 as SGHTA and CDR2 as FQGTGA. The germline V and J ends were trimmed by 4 bases and 0 bases, with 10 bases remaining between them. CDR3 in amino acids: CASSSTDYSNQPQHF. For the CDR3, the DNA is TGTGCCAGCAGCTCTACAGATTATAGCAATCAGCCCCAGCATTTT.

This clonotype was picked up many times. This chain connects TRBV29-1 to TRBJ2-7; 9 nucleotides line up with TRBD1. The CDR3 has 14 residues. The ends lost 6 bases at V and 6 bases at J; junction bases unmatched: 12. The germline V gene encodes CDR1 SQVTM and CDR2 ANQGSEA. Written as DNA, the CDR3 is TGCAGCGTAGCCTCGGGACAGGGAATTGGCGAGCAGTACTTC. This sequence encodes CSVASGQGIGEQYF.

This clonotype came up many times. The chain has TRBV29-1 and TRBJ2-7, with a possible D match to TRBD1 (5 bases). Per the germline V gene, CDR1 is SQVTM and CDR2 is ANQGSEA. Trimming stripped 6 bases from V and 3 bases from J, with 15 bases between. There are 13 residues in the CDR3. The chain's CDR3 is CSVARTTNYEQYF. CDR3 DNA sequence: TGCAGCGTGGCCCGGACAACAAACTACGAGCAGTACTTC.

This clonotype was found a few times. The V call is TRBV9, the J call TRBJ2-1; 11 nucleotides align to TRBD2. The CDR3 is made up of 16 amino acids. V was clipped by 3 bases and J by 8 bases; unmatched bases: 10. CDR1 is SGDLS and CDR2 is YYNGEE in the germline V gene. The CDR3 sequence: CASSAHSGGGTYEQFF. DNA for the CDR3: TGTGCCAGCAGCGCCCATAGCGGGGGGGGAACATATGAGCAGTTCTTC.

This clonotype was detected many times. The chain carries TRBV20-1 and TRBJ2-1, with 7 bases aligning to TRBD2. The CDR3 totals 12 residues. Germline values: CDR1 DFQATT, CDR2 SNEGSKA (reference sequence). Here the CDR3 DNA reads TGCAGCGGCGGGAGCTCCTACAATGAGCAGTTCTTC. This codes for CSGGSSYNEQFF.

This clonotype was picked up many times. CDR3 sequence: CSADRGRPGELFF. The CDR3 region has the DNA TGCAGCGCTGACAGGGGAAGGCCCGGGGAGCTGTTTTTT. The chain carries TRBV29-1 and TRBJ2-2, with 8 positions matching TRBD1. Germline V lookup: CDR1 SQVTM, CDR2 ANQGSEA. The CDR3 has 13 amino acids. Germline trimming cut 7 bases from V and 6 bases from J; bases unmatched to any gene: 7.

This clonotype appeared many times. The gene calls are TRBV6-2 or TRBV6-3 and TRBJ2-1, with D possibly called TRBD1 or TRBD2 (6 bases each). Trimming took off 6 bases at V and 10 bases at J, with 19 bases between the two ends. Germline V lookup: CDR1 MNHEY, CDR2 SVGEGT. The CDR3 is 14 amino acids. The CDR3 loop is CASRKGGRMQEQFF. The CDR3 DNA reads as TGTGCCAGCAGAAAGGGGGGTCGGATGCAGGAGCAGTTCTTC.

This clonotype came up many times. The chain employs TRBV29-1 and TRBJ2-1, with 8 positions matching TRBD2. Germline values: CDR1 SQVTM, CDR2 ANQGSEA. With V trimmed by 3 bases and J by 2 bases, 6 bases remained unmatched. CDR3 length equals 15 residues. The DNA for the CDR3 is TGCAGCGTTGACGGGGGGGAGTCTACCTACAATGAGCAGTTCTTC. Amino acids: CSVDGGESTYNEQFF.

In its sample, this clonotype was seen many times. The chain is built from TRBV27 and TRBJ1-1, with TRBD1 identical over 8 bases. CDR3 length: 15 residues. J was trimmed by 5 bases and V by 5 bases; bases with no gene match: 10. Germline CDR1 and CDR2: MNHEY and SMNVEV (reference sequence). The chain's CDR3 is CASSLENRGGTEAFF. The CDR3 DNA is TGTGCCAGCAGTCTAGAGAACAGGGGGGGAACTGAAGCTTTCTTT.

This clonotype was seen repeatedly, ten times or more. The chain has TRBV11-2 and TRBJ2-1, with 9 bases matching TRBD2. The germline V gene has CDR1 SGHAT and CDR2 FQNNGV. With 2 bases clipped from V and 3 bases from J, the junction kept 5 bases outside the gene matches. The CDR3 spans 16 residues. Here the CDR3 DNA reads TGTGCCAGCAGCTTATCCCCAGCGGGGGGCTACAATGAGCAGTTCTTC. Translating gives CASSLSPAGGYNEQFF.

This clonotype was detected ten times or more. V usage is TRBV28 and J usage is TRBJ1-1, with 7 bases lining up with TRBD1. Germline CDR1 MDHEN, CDR2 SYDVKM. This CDR3 region has 13 residues. Losses at the gene ends were 4 bases for V and 11 bases for J; bases not matched to a gene: 10. This CDR3 is CASSSHRGLWAFF. In DNA, the CDR3 is TGTGCCAGCAGTTCTCACAGGGGTTTGTGGGCTTTCTTT.

This clonotype appeared many times. This rearrangement joins TRBV9 to TRBJ1-5; D gene uncertain. Germline V CDR1 and CDR2: SGDLS, YYNGEE. The CDR3 loop spans 14 amino acids. V gave up 8 bases and J gave up 1 base, with 13 bases separating them. CDR3 sequence (DNA): TGTGCCAGTGGACGGGGAGGAAGCAATCAGCCCCAGCATTTT. The encoded protein is CASGRGGSNQPQHF.

This clonotype has a count of ten or more. The chain recombines TRBV7-8 with TRBJ2-3; 9 bases align to TRBD2. In germline, CDR1 is SGHVS, CDR2 FQNEAQ. The V gene end was trimmed by 5 bases and the J gene end by 3 bases; junction bases not matched to a gene: 9. The CDR3 has 16 amino acids. The CDR3 is CASSPRGGAETDTQYF. The CDR3 DNA reads as TGTGCCAGCAGCCCACGCGGGGGGGCTGAGACAGATACGCAGTATTTT.

At least ten counts were recorded for this clonotype. The chain is built from TRBV9 and TRBJ2-7; TRBD2 aligns across 8 bases. This CDR3 has 14 amino acids. Germline V gives CDR1 SGDLS, CDR2 YYNGEE. J was trimmed by 8 bases and V by 1 base; bases with no gene match: 8. The CDR3 DNA reads TGTGCCAGCAGCGTAAGCGGGGGACTTGGGAAGCAGTACTTC. Protein sequence: CASSVSGGLGKQYF.

This sequence joins TRBV28 and TRBJ2-7, with 7 bases identical to TRBD2. Germline CDR1 and CDR2: MDHEN and SYDVKM. The CDR3 has 16 residues. With V trimmed by 7 bases and J by 5 bases, 17 bases remained unmatched. Here the CDR3 reads CASTSPGGLGGNEQYF. CDR3 sequence (DNA): TGTGCCAGCACCTCCCCGGGGGGACTGGGGGGGAACGAGCAGTACTTC.

This clonotype occurred many times. V and J are TRBV7-2 and TRBJ2-7; TRBD1 matches at 8 bases. Germline V lookup: CDR1 SGHTA, CDR2 FQGNSA. The CDR3 extends over 14 amino acids. J lost 3 bases, V lost 1 base, and 2 bases had no gene match. This chain's CDR3 is CASSLVGQGYEQYF. The CDR3 DNA is TGTGCCAGCAGCTTAGTAGGACAGGGCTACGAGCAGTACTTC.

This clonotype was seen many times. The junction departs from the called germline gene at one end, perhaps through a read error. This chain joins TRBV7-7 and TRBJ2-3; a possible D gene is TRBD1 (5 bases). Germline CDR1 is SSHAT and CDR2 is FNYEAQ (reference sequence). This CDR3 comprises 14 residues. The chain's CDR3 is CASSADPQTETQYF. The CDR3 DNA reads as TGTGCCAGCAGCGCAGACCCCCAGACAGAGACGCAGTATTTT.

In its sample, this clonotype was seen many times. Because it lacks the conserved phenylalanine or tryptophan at the end, this CDR3 is likely a read error. The DNA is left out, because the CDR3 cannot be placed on it with certainty; the CDR3 is given as TCRdb lists it. V gene TRBV21-1 combines with J gene TRBJ2-7. TRBV21-1 is recorded as a pseudogene. The CDR3 is made up of 10 amino acids, end residues included. The CDR3 reads CASSIFYGHL.

This clonotype was seen many times. The V call is TRBV29-1, the J call TRBJ2-7; D gene unclear. The V gene lost 4 bases and the J gene lost 2 bases, with 9 bases spanning the gap. CDR1 and CDR2 (germline): SQVTM, ANQGSEA. This CDR3 contains 12 residues. The CDR3 spells CSVAGLPYEQYF. Written as DNA, the CDR3 is TGCAGCGTTGCCGGGCTACCCTACGAGCAGTACTTC.

This clonotype has at least ten counts. The genes are TRBV29-1 and TRBJ2-3; TRBD2 agrees at 9 bases. This CDR3 contains 13 residues. The trim removed 6 bases at V and 5 bases at J, leaving 6 bases unmatched. Germline CDR1 and CDR2: SQVTM and ANQGSEA. DNA of the CDR3: TGCAGCGTATTAGCGGGGGAGGTAGATACGCAGTATTTT. Encoded protein: CSVLAGEVDTQYF.

There are many counts of this clonotype. The V and J genes are TRBV29-1 and TRBJ1-1; D gene unclear. V lost 0 bases, J lost 0 bases, and 8 bases lay in between. The CDR3 is 14 amino acids. Germline V gives CDR1 SQVTM, CDR2 ANQGSEA. CDR3 in DNA: TGCAGCGTTGAAGAGGCAGGAGTGAACACTGAAGCTTTCTTT. It is translated as CSVEEAGVNTEAFF.

This clonotype was seen at least ten times. The rearrangement links TRBV6-6 to TRBJ2-7, with D perhaps TRBD1 (5 bases). Trimming pared 5 bases from V and 3 bases from J, leaving 8 bases between. CDR3 length: 12 residues. CDR1 and CDR2 from the germline V gene are MNHNY and SVGAGI (reference sequence). CDR3 protein: CASSGDSYEQYF. The CDR3 DNA reads TGTGCCAGCAGTGGCGACAGCTACGAGCAGTACTTC.

This clonotype was seen many times. This rearrangement joins TRBV7-8 to TRBJ2-2; no definite D call. The CDR3 runs to 13 residues. V dropped 7 bases and J dropped 7 bases, with 13 bases sitting between them. The V gene's germline CDR1 is SGHVS and CDR2 FQNEAQ. CDR3 region: CASNPLPDGELFF. In nucleotides, the CDR3 is TGTGCCAGCAACCCACTCCCCGACGGGGAGCTGTTTTTT.

In this sample, this clonotype turned up many times. The chain is built from TRBV4-1 and TRBJ1-1; tentatively, D is TRBD1 (5 bases). V shed 4 bases and J shed 4 bases, with 16 bases lying between them. This CDR3 has 15 amino acids. The germline gives CDR1 MGHRA, CDR2 YSYEKL. For the CDR3, the DNA is TGCGCCAGCAGCCCAGGGATATTGGGGAGCACTGAAGCTTTCTTT. This codes for CASSPGILGSTEAFF.

This clonotype was seen many times. V and J are TRBV12-3 or TRBV12-4 and TRBJ2-5, with 7 bases fitting TRBD2. V lost 7 bases, J lost 5 bases, and 16 bases stayed unmatched. The CDR3 is made up of 16 amino acids. The CDR3 DNA reads TGTGCCAGCACCCCCCCGGGGGGTGTTCCGGGGGAGACCCAGTACTTC. Translating it yields CASTPPGGVPGETQYF.

Ten or more counts support this clonotype. One end of the junction does not line up with germline, which may come from a read error. This chain connects TRBV5-1 to TRBJ2-7, with 8 positions matching TRBD1. This CDR3 region has 15 residues. CDR1 SGHRS and CDR2 YFSETQ come from the germline V gene. DNA of the CDR3: TGTGCCAGCAGCTTAGGCCAGGGGGCCGCCTACGAGCAGTACTTC. Translating it yields CASSLGQGAAYEQYF.

A note on this clonotype: This CDR3 fails to terminate in the conserved phenylalanine or tryptophan, so it likely reflects a read error. This chain connects TRBV20-1 to TRBJ1-2, with 9 nucleotides matching TRBD1. The germline V gene encodes CDR1 DFQATT and CDR2 SNEGSKA (reference sequence). The CDR3 covers 14 residues. With 6 bases clipped from V and 7 bases from J, the junction kept 12 bases outside the gene matches. The CDR3 is CSASEGGTGFGYTY. DNA of the CDR3: TGCAGTGCCTCCGAAGGCGGGACAGGGTTTGGCTACACCTAC.

This clonotype was observed many times. This chain links TRBV28 with TRBJ1-5, with a weak D call TRBD1 (5 bases). The CDR3 runs 19 residues. V was pared by 3 bases and J by 4 bases, with 25 bases between. Germline V gives CDR1 MDHEN, CDR2 SYDVKM. The CDR3 DNA reads as TGTGCCAGCAGTTTTAACCGGGGACCTTTTTTCTTTCGAAATCAGCCCCAGCATTTT. Translated: CASSFNRGPFFFRNQPQHF.